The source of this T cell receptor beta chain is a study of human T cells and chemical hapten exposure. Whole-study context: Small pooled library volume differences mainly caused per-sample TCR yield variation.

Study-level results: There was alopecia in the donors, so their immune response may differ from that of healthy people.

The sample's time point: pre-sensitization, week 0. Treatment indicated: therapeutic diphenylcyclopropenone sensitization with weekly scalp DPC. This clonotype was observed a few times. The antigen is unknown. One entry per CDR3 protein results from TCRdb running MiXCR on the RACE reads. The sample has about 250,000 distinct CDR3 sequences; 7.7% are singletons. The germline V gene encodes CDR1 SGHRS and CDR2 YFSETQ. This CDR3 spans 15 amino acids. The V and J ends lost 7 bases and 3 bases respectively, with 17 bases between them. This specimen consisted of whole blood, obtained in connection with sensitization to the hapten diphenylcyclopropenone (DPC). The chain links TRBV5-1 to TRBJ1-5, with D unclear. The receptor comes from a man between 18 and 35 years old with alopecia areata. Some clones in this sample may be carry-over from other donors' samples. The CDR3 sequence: CASREAVVPNQPQHF. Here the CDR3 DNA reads TGCGCCAGCCGCGAGGCAGTCGTCCCCAATCAGCCCCAGCATTTT. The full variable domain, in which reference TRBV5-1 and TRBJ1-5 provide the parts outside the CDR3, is KAGVTQTPRYLIKTRGQQVTLSCSPISGHRSVSWYQQTPGQGLQFLFEYFSETQRNKGNFPGRFSGRQFSNSRSEMNVSTLELGDSALYLCASREAVVPNQPQHFGDGTRLSIL.